The next 10 T cell receptor beta chains were all read from a single sample in a study of T cells in Graves' hyperthyroidism and ophthalmopathy. The source material, RNA transcripts, was used to amplify TCR beta CDR3 regions. First-round RT-PCR of the TCR CDR3 relied on the HTBI primer set. TCRdb ran MiXCR on the multiplex PCR reads and lists one entry per CDR3 protein. Among around 100,000 distinct CDR3 sequences listed, approximately 48% were seen once. Sequenced input: blood. These receptors originate from a man aged 35 to 55 with Graves' hyperthyroidism.

CDR3 loop: CSASGSGWNSYEQYF. DNA for the CDR3: TGCAGTGCTAGTGGTAGCGGGTGGAACTCCTACGAGCAGTACTTC. J is TRBJ2-7 and V is TRBV20-1, with 7 bases identical to TRBD2. The junction had 8 bases not matched to a gene; V was cut back by 3 bases and J by 0 bases. Germline V gene lookup returns CDR1 DFQATT and CDR2 SNEGSKA (reference sequence). The CDR3 consists of 15 residues.

As to this clonotype: This may arise from a read error, as a much more abundant clone is one base away. The chain carries TRBV6-5 and TRBJ1-1; weak D call: TRBD1 (6 bases). CDR3 length: 14 amino acids. Trimming left V 5 bases short and J 5 bases short, with 15 bases between. Germline V gene lookup returns CDR1 MNHEY and CDR2 SVGAGI. The CDR3 DNA sequence: TGTGCCAGCAGTGAGGCTACAGGGAGGACTGAAGCTTTCTTT. Encoded protein: CASSEATGRTEAFF.

The table lists this clonotype with many counts. The V and J genes are TRBV6-4 and TRBJ2-1; no clear D gene. Germline-derived CDR1 and CDR2 are MRHNA and SNTAGT. The length of the CDR3 is 13 residues. Trimming stripped 4 bases from V and 2 bases from J, with 6 bases between. The CDR3 DNA sequence: TGTGCCAGCAGTGTGGCAACCTACAATGAGCAGTTCTTC. Translated: CASSVATYNEQFF.

This clonotype was counted at least ten times. The CDR3, as DNA: TGTGCCAGCAAGAGAGAGACAGGACCCTACGAGCAGTACTTC. This translates into CASKRETGPYEQYF. V gene TRBV2 combines with J gene TRBJ2-7, with D possibly TRBD1 on 6 matching bases. The ends were cut back, 7 bases at V and 2 bases at J, with 15 bases in the middle. The CDR3 is made up of 14 amino acids. Germline CDR1 reads SNHLY; CDR2 reads FYNNEI.

This clonotype was found many times. J is TRBJ2-3 and V is TRBV24-1; weak D call: TRBD1 (6 bases). The V end lost 5 bases, the J end lost 5 bases, and 10 bases lay between the germline ends. The CDR3 runs 13 residues. The germline V gene has CDR1 KGHDR and CDR2 SFDVKD. This CDR3 is CATSAPGEDTQYF. DNA for the CDR3: TGTGCCACCAGTGCTCCAGGGGAAGATACGCAGTATTTT.

The sample holds many counts of this clonotype. The V and J genes are TRBV6-5 and TRBJ2-7, with D possibly called TRBD1 or TRBD2 (5 bases each). The CDR3 consists of 15 residues. Per germline, CDR1 MNHEY and CDR2 SVGAGI. The germline V and J ends were trimmed by 5 bases and 2 bases, with 16 bases remaining between them. The CDR3 DNA reads TGTGCCAGCAGTCTCCGGGGACCTACTCCCTACGAGCAGTACTTC. It translates to CASSLRGPTPYEQYF.

The chain links TRBV20-1 to TRBJ2-5; possible D gene TRBD2, 5 bases. CDR3 length: 17 amino acids. The V end lost 2 bases, the J end lost 6 bases, and 25 bases lay between the germline ends. CDR1 is DFQATT and CDR2 is SNEGSKA in the germline V gene (reference sequence). The CDR3 coding sequence is TGCAGTGCTAGAACCGGAGTGAACACTGAAGCGGAAAAGACCCAGTACTTC. The encoded protein is CSARTGVNTEAEKTQYF.

The chain has TRBV20-1 and TRBJ2-7; D tentatively reads TRBD1 or TRBD2 (5 bases each). From germline, CDR1 is DFQATT and CDR2 SNEGSKA (reference sequence). V lost 6 bases and J 1 base, leaving 16 bases between the germline ends. The CDR3 covers 14 residues. The CDR3 DNA follows: TGCAGTGCCCCGCCGGCTGGGGGTTCCTACGAGCAGTACTTC. It specifies CSAPPAGGSYEQYF.

This clonotype was picked up many times. This rearrangement joins TRBV20-1 to TRBJ2-1, with D uncertain. Germline CDR1 DFQATT, CDR2 SNEGSKA (reference sequence). CDR3 length: 10 amino acids. Between the trimmed V and J ends, which lost 0 bases and 9 bases, there was a span of 3 bases. The DNA for the CDR3 is TGCAGTGCTAGAGAAAGTGAGCAGTTCTTC. Residues: CSARESEQFF.

This clonotype appeared many times. The chain couples TRBV5-5 to TRBJ2-7, with D perhaps matching TRBD2 (8 bases). Germline assignment: CDR1 SGHKS and CDR2 YYEKEE (reference sequence). The CDR3 covers 15 residues. Between the trimmed V and J ends, which lost 2 bases and 3 bases, there was a span of 15 bases. In DNA form, the CDR3 reads TGTGCCAGCAGCTTTAGTAGCGGGACAGTCTACGAGCAGTACTTC. This encodes CASSFSSGTVYEQYF.